The T cell receptor (beta chain) under discussion was sequenced for a study of regulatory T cells in long-lasting Graves disease. Study context: Recently diagnosed Graves' patients had received antithyroid drugs for under 3 months. Regarding the study as a whole: Persistent disease exhibited a predilection for TRBV28, TRBJ1-2 and TRBJ2-5.

Germline trimming cut 8 bases from V and 5 bases from J; bases unmatched to any gene: 5. Per germline, CDR1 MNHNS and CDR2 SASEGT. The CDR3 is 13 amino acids. Sequencing libraries for TCR beta were prepared with iRepertoire HTBI primers and Arm-PCR of CDR3 regions. A single record per CDR3 protein comes from TCRdb applying MiXCR to the multiplex PCR reads. The sample shows over 200,000 distinct CDR3 sequences, 15% to 20% of them seen only once. In this sample, this clonotype turned up many times. The antigen remains undetermined. Time point: newly diagnosed GD, antithyroid drugs for less than 3 months. Scientists built the TCR library using RNA that was extracted from PBMCs. Diagnosing Graves' disease relied on the American Thyroid Association guidelines. These data are also associated with another study on T cells in Graves' hyperthyroidism and ophthalmopathy. From that second work: Graves' hyperthyroidism qualified as stable when ophthalmopathy did not progress within 18 months.

The V call is TRBV6-1, the J call TRBJ2-5, with TRBD1 matching over 10 bases. The receptor's source is a woman aged 30 to 39 with Graves disease. The material sequenced was peripheral blood mononuclear cells (PBMCs), taken at new diagnosis, from a patient treated with antithyroid drugs. This CDR3 is CASEDRGLETQYF. CDR3 in DNA: TGTGCCAGCGAGGACAGGGGGTTGGAGACCCAGTACTTC.